The clone carrying this T cell receptor beta chain has just a few counts. Trimming took off 4 bases at V and 2 bases at J, with 14 bases between the two ends. This CDR3 spans 14 amino acids. In germline, CDR1 is SQVTM, CDR2 ANQGSEA. This sample is part of a study of beta chain features in type 1 diabetes. Reverse transcription of all isolated RNA meant that expressed TCRB transcripts were sequenced. Sequencing used immunoSEQ multiplex PCR; TCRdb keeps in-frame clones, though not all of them. The sample has nearly 350,000 clones, approximately 8.2% seen once. Material for sequencing was central memory CD4+ T cells from blood. The chain is built from TRBV29-1 and TRBJ2-5; tentative D call: TRBD1 (5 bases). This clonotype originated in a woman between 18 and 29 years old in good health. This CDR3 reads CSVVQGTFQETQYF. CDR3 nucleotides: TGCAGCGTTGTGCAGGGCACCTTTCAAGAGACCCAGTACTTC.